The rows below give T cell receptor beta chains drawn from one sample of a study of blood T cell repertoires in COVID-19. Some clones are missing from TCRdb's copy, which holds only in-frame ones; the method was immunoSEQ multiplex PCR. The repertoire holds some 110,000 clones, with about 82% as singletons. Sequenced input: peripheral blood. These receptors came from a human donor in a cohort sampled during active COVID-19. Both conserved end residues are part of each CDR3. D genes are given only for firm matches. Size is omitted from some rows. Given values are once, few, many or a class for expanded clones.

NA	NA	TRBV5-1	TRBJ1-1	CASSLGGALNTEAFF	TGCGCCAGCAGCTTGGGTGGGGCCTTGAACACTGAAGCTTTCTTT
NA	NA	TRBV5-1	TRBJ2-1	CASSLGGGQGNEQFF	TGCGCCAGCAGCTTGGGAGGGGGTCAAGGAAATGAGCAGTTCTTC
NA	TRBD2	TRBV4-2	TRBJ2-7	CASSQFPGGRAVGTYEQYF	TGTGCCAGCAGCCAATTCCCCGGCGGGAGGGCTGTAGGCACCTACGAGCAGTACTTC
NA	NA	TRBV19	TRBJ2-3	CASSIIPGDTQYF	TGTGCCAGTAGTATAATCCCGGGGGATACGCAGTATTTT
NA	TRBD2	TRBV3-1/TRBV3-2	TRBJ2-1	CASREREGPGYNEQFF	TGTGCCAGCAGAGAGCGGGAGGGCCCGGGCTACAATGAGCAGTTCTTC
NA	TRBD2	TRBV11-3	TRBJ2-1	CASSLGVSGTNEQFF	TGTGCCAGCAGCTTAGGGGTTAGCGGGACCAATGAGCAGTTCTTC
NA	TRBD2	TRBV5-5	TRBJ2-1	CASTVGLAAYNEQFF	TGTGCCAGCACCGTGGGACTAGCGGCGTACAATGAGCAGTTCTTC
NA	NA	TRBV28	TRBJ2-7	CASSFPPRYEQYF	TGTGCCAGCAGTTTCCCCCCCAGGTACGAGCAGTACTTC
NA	NA	TRBV19	TRBJ1-1	CASSKISTGNTEAFF	TGTGCCAGTAGCAAAATTTCGACAGGGAACACTGAAGCTTTCTTT
NA	TRBD1	TRBV5-8	TRBJ1-1	CASSYGTGGRVTEAFF	TGTGCCAGCAGCTACGGGACAGGAGGTCGCGTCACTGAAGCTTTCTTT
NA	TRBD2	TRBV7-2	TRBJ2-3	CASSSGLAATDTQYF	TGTGCCAGCAGCTCCGGACTAGCGGCAACAGATACGCAGTATTTT
NA	NA	TRBV10-2	TRBJ1-6	CASSQWPTNNSPLHF	TGCGCCAGCAGTCAGTGGCCCACAAATAATTCACCCCTCCACTTT
few	NA	TRBV9	TRBJ1-4	CASSPGTNEKLFF	TGTGCCAGCAGCCCCGGAACTAATGAAAAACTGTTTTTT
NA	NA	TRBV10-1	TRBJ2-1	CASSESGAGAKQFF	TGCGCCAGCAGTGAGTCGGGGGCGGGAGCGAAGCAGTTCTTC
NA	TRBD2	TRBV4-3	TRBJ2-1	CASSVRLAGYNEQFF	TGCGCCAGCAGCGTCCGACTAGCGGGGTACAATGAGCAGTTCTTC
NA	NA	TRBV4-1	TRBJ1-1	CASRGAVKTEGNTEAFF	TGCGCCAGCAGAGGGGCGGTAAAGACTGAAGGGAACACTGAAGCTTTCTTT
NA	NA	TRBV7-9	TRBJ2-5	CASSSLGQETQYF	TGTGCCAGCAGCTCCCTCGGCCAAGAGACCCAGTACTTC
NA	TRBD1	TRBV19	TRBJ1-2	CASSTAGTDTGYTF	TGTGCCAGTAGTACCGCCGGGACAGATACAGGCTACACCTTC
NA	NA	TRBV7-9	TRBJ1-3	CASSLAQPGSGNTIYF	TGTGCCAGCAGCTTAGCACAGCCAGGCTCTGGAAACACCATATATTTT
NA	NA	TRBV30	TRBJ1-2	CAWSEWDITEGYTF	TGTGCCTGGAGTGAATGGGACATCACAGAGGGCTACACCTTC
NA	NA	TRBV4-1	TRBJ2-2	CASSQGGPGANTGELFF	TGCGCCAGCAGCCAAGGAGGGCCAGGGGCGAACACCGGGGAGCTGTTTTTT
NA	TRBD2	TRBV7-2	TRBJ2-7	CASSLSGSSYEQYF	TGTGCCAGCAGCCTAAGCGGGAGCTCCTACGAGCAGTACTTC
once	TRBD1	TRBV5-1	TRBJ2-3	CASRKQGAIDTQYF	TGCGCCAGCAGAAAACAGGGGGCCATAGATACGCAGTATTTT
NA	NA	TRBV12-3/TRBV12-4	TRBJ2-1	CASSSGLKQFF	TGTGCCAGCAGTTCTGGACTAAAGCAGTTCTTC
once	NA	TRBV5-1	TRBJ2-2	CASSLSTAQTGELFF	TGCGCCAGCAGCTTGTCGACTGCACAAACCGGGGAGCTGTTTTTT
NA	NA	TRBV19	TRBJ1-4	CASSLRGGASNEKLFF	TGTGCCAGTAGTCTTCGCGGGGGCGCATCTAATGAAAAACTGTTTTTT
NA	NA	TRBV19	TRBJ1-5	CASTPRRGNQPQHF	TGTGCCAGTACCCCCCGACGCGGGAATCAGCCCCAGCATTTT
NA	TRBD2	TRBV7-2	TRBJ2-1	CASRRLAGAANEQFF	TGTGCCAGCAGACGTCTAGCGGGAGCCGCTAATGAGCAGTTCTTC
NA	NA	TRBV11-3	TRBJ2-1	CASSLEGRGYNEQFF	TGTGCCAGCAGCTTAGAGGGCAGGGGATACAATGAGCAGTTCTTC
NA	TRBD2	TRBV19	TRBJ2-5	CASSKSGRMETQYF	TGTGCCAGTAGTAAGAGCGGGAGGATGGAGACCCAGTACTTC
NA	NA	TRBV19	TRBJ2-7	CASSIDGGLAYEQYF	TGTGCCAGTAGTATAGATGGGGGACTGGCCTACGAGCAGTACTTC
NA	NA	TRBV4-3	TRBJ1-1	CASSQVGQLGTEAFF	TGCGCCAGCAGCCAGGTAGGACAGCTTGGGACTGAAGCTTTCTTT